This T cell receptor (beta chain) was found in a study of long-term antiretroviral therapy in people with HIV. Findings and limits, study-wide: Dominant in the repertoire at all time points were clones expanded before ART. Investigators report no available data on ART adherence, viral resistance or therapy changes. ART preceded a rise in diversity that nonetheless stayed lower than in transplant donor controls.

This CDR3 has 14 residues. V shed 5 bases, J shed 2 bases, and the junction held 5 bases outside the gene matches. Germline V gene lookup returns CDR1 SSHAT and CDR2 FNYEAQ (reference sequence). Running of the v3.0 immunoSEQ assay took place at survey level. Repertoires were generated with immunoSEQ multiplex PCR, while TCRdb's copy carries only in-frame clones and drops some. The profile covers 29,000 or so clones, with 90% to 95% appearing a single time and 2.7% taken by the ten largest. Turning to this clone: Its target is unknown.

The material was unsorted PBMCs, obtained more than 7.3 years after starting antiretroviral therapy. The TCR was taken from a man aged 45 to 65 with HIV. The chain links TRBV7-7 to TRBJ2-5; TRBD1 agrees at 7 bases. As DNA, the CDR3 is TGTGCCAGCAGCCCCAGGACAGGTCAAGAGACCCAGTACTTC. It translates to CASSPRTGQETQYF.